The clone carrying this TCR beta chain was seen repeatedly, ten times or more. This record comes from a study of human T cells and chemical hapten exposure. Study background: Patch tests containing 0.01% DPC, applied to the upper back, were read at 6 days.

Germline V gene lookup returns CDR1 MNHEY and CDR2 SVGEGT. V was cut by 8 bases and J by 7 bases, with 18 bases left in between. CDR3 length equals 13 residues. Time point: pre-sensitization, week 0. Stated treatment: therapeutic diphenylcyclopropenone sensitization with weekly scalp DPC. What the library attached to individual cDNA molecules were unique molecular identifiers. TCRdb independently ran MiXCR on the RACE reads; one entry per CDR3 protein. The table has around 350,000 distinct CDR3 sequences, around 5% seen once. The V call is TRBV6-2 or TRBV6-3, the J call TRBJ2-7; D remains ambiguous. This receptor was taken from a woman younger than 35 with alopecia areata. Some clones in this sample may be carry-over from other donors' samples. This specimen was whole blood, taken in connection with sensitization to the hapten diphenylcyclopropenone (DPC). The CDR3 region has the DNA TGTGCCAGCCAGCCCTCCCTAGGTGTGGAGCAGTACTTC. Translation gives CASQPSLGVEQYF.